This T cell receptor beta chain was documented in a study of T cells in Graves' hyperthyroidism and ophthalmopathy. General observations from the study: A 13 V-J signature model discriminated ophthalmopathy versus stable hyperthyroidism. For ophthalmopathy, model prediction preceded onset by a median 6.5 months.

This clonotype showed up many times. Its antigen is still unknown. Amplification of TCR beta CDR3 regions was performed using RNA transcripts as template. TCR CDR3 regions were first amplified by RT-PCR with HTBI primers. One entry per CDR3 protein results from TCRdb running MiXCR on the multiplex PCR reads. The sample records about 520,000 distinct CDR3 sequences, roughly a quarter being singletons. This sample holds PBMCs from 8.5 to 10 ml fresh peripheral blood. V lost 1 base and J 5 bases, leaving 9 bases between the germline ends. This CDR3 contains 13 residues. Germline V gene data show CDR1 as MGHRA and CDR2 as YSYEKL.

The material sequenced was blood. This chain connects TRBV4-1 to TRBJ2-7; TRBD1 is a possible D gene (6 bases). This TCR was recovered from a woman aged 25 to 39 with Graves' ophthalmopathy. This CDR3 reads CASSQGAGDEQYF. In DNA form, the CDR3 reads TGCGCCAGCAGCCAAGGGGCAGGGGACGAGCAGTACTTC.